A selection of T cell receptor beta chains follows, all from one sample in a study of blood T cell repertoires in COVID-19. Sequenced by immunoSEQ multiplex PCR; TCRdb stores in-frame clones only, minus some. This sample has over 250,000 clones, with approximately 91% found just once. Sequencing was done on a sample of PBMCs or T cells enriched from blood (not recorded which). These receptors were obtained from a woman in her 30s who had recovered from COVID-19. CDR3s include the opening cysteine and the closing phenylalanine or tryptophan. A D gene is named only where the DNA matches it firmly. Rows give clone size only sometimes, using once, few, many, or a class for an expanded clone.

size: -; J: TRBJ2-3; V: TRBV12-5; D: TRBD2; CDR3: CASGLTREGVLDTQYF; DNA: TGTGCTAGTGGTTTGACACGGGAGGGAGTCTTGGATACGCAGTATTTT
size: -; J: TRBJ1-1; V: TRBV27; D: TRBD1; CDR3: CASSLSTGGDSGTEAFF; DNA: TGTGCCAGCAGTCTTTCGACAGGGGGCGATTCAGGGACTGAAGCTTTCTTT
size: -; J: TRBJ1-1; V: TRBV6-2/TRBV6-3; D: -; CDR3: CASSYQHPRSATEAFF; DNA: TGTGCCAGCAGTTACCAGCATCCGCGGTCCGCCACTGAAGCTTTCTTT
size: -; J: TRBJ2-1; V: TRBV6-5; D: -; CDR3: CASSYGAAYNEQFF; DNA: TGTGCCAGCAGTTACGGGGCAGCCTACAATGAGCAGTTCTTC
size: -; J: TRBJ2-1; V: TRBV4-1; D: -; CDR3: CASSQAAGGALIGQFF; DNA: TGCGCCAGCAGCCAAGCGGCTGGGGGCGCCTTGATCGGTCAGTTCTTC
size: -; J: TRBJ2-7; V: TRBV27; D: TRBD2; CDR3: CASSFQAGGEYEQYF; DNA: TGTGCCAGCAGTTTTCAGGCGGGAGGGGAGTACGAGCAGTACTTC
size: -; J: TRBJ1-5; V: TRBV18; D: -; CDR3: CASSPLVNSNQPQHF; DNA: TGTGCCAGCTCACCACTAGTAAATAGCAATCAGCCCCAGCATTTT
size: -; J: TRBJ2-6; V: TRBV7-6; D: -; CDR3: CASSLGRGAGANVLTF; DNA: TGTGCCAGCAGCTTGGGCAGGGGAGCGGGGGCCAACGTCCTGACTTTC
size: -; J: TRBJ2-7; V: TRBV28; D: TRBD2; CDR3: CASSAGTSLSEQYF; DNA: TGTGCCAGCAGTGCCGGGACTAGTTTGAGCGAGCAGTACTTC
size: -; J: TRBJ2-7; V: TRBV24-1; D: TRBD1; CDR3: CATSEQGAYEQYF; DNA: TGTGCCACCAGTGAACAGGGGGCTTACGAGCAGTACTTC
size: -; J: TRBJ1-2; V: TRBV27; D: TRBD1; CDR3: CASSFSTGAYGYTF; DNA: TGTGCCAGCAGTTTCTCGACAGGGGCCTATGGCTACACCTTC
size: -; J: TRBJ2-7; V: TRBV14; D: -; CDR3: CASSQATANYEQYF; DNA: TGTGCCAGCAGCCAAGCTACAGCCAACTACGAGCAGTACTTC
size: -; J: TRBJ2-3; V: TRBV28; D: -; CDR3: CASSLWGGPSTDTQYF; DNA: TGTGCCAGCAGTTTATGGGGGGGACCTAGCACAGATACGCAGTATTTT
size: -; J: TRBJ2-1; V: TRBV7-8; D: -; CDR3: CASSLRGNNEQFF; DNA: TGTGCCAGCAGCTTAAGGGGGAACAATGAGCAGTTCTTC
size: -; J: TRBJ2-1; V: TRBV24-1; D: TRBD1; CDR3: CATSDSGQGNVEQFF; DNA: TGTGCCACCAGTGACTCCGGACAGGGGAATGTTGAGCAGTTCTTC
size: -; J: TRBJ2-3; V: TRBV6-5; D: TRBD2; CDR3: CASGRRGGTDTQYF; DNA: TGTGCCAGCGGTCGGCGGGGGGGCACAGATACGCAGTATTTT
size: -; J: TRBJ1-2; V: TRBV18; D: -; CDR3: CASSPLASGGYTF; DNA: TGTGCCAGCTCACCACTAGCTTCCGGGGGCTACACCTTC
size: -; J: TRBJ2-2; V: TRBV4-3; D: -; CDR3: CASSQDSRGTGELFF; DNA: TGCGCCAGCAGCCAAGACAGCCGGGGGACCGGGGAGCTGTTTTTT
size: -; J: TRBJ1-1; V: TRBV11-1; D: -; CDR3: CASGSRANTEAFF; DNA: TGTGCCAGCGGGAGTCGGGCCAACACTGAAGCTTTCTTT
size: once; J: TRBJ1-2; V: TRBV7-9; D: TRBD1; CDR3: CASSYGQGRGNGYTF; DNA: TGTGCCAGCAGCTACGGACAGGGACGGGGGAATGGCTACACCTTC
size: -; J: TRBJ1-1; V: TRBV28; D: -; CDR3: CASSLAGYNTEAFF; DNA: TGTGCCAGCAGTTTAGCAGGGTATAACACTGAAGCTTTCTTT
size: once; J: TRBJ2-7; V: TRBV9; D: TRBD2; CDR3: CASSVEGGFYEQYF; DNA: TGTGCCAGCAGCGTAGAGGGAGGGTTCTACGAGCAGTACTTC
size: -; J: TRBJ1-3; V: TRBV27; D: -; CDR3: CASSRGRGLGNTIYF; DNA: TGTGCCAGCAGTCGAGGCAGGGGATTGGGAAACACCATATATTTT
size: once; J: TRBJ1-2; V: TRBV28; D: -; CDR3: CASSYSGDIYGYTF; DNA: TGTGCCAGCAGTTATTCAGGGGACATCTATGGCTACACCTTC
size: -; J: TRBJ2-4; V: TRBV11-3; D: -; CDR3: CASSLDSWVQGPKNIQYF; DNA: TGTGCCAGCAGCTTAGATTCTTGGGTACAGGGTCCCAAAAACATTCAGTACTTC
size: once; J: TRBJ2-7; V: TRBV29-1; D: -; CDR3: CSVVDKHFYEQYF; DNA: TGCAGCGTTGTTGATAAGCATTTCTACGAGCAGTACTTC
size: -; J: TRBJ2-7; V: TRBV7-5; D: -; CDR3: CVRSPASSYEQYF; DNA: TGTGTCAGAAGCCCCGCCAGCTCCTACGAGCAGTACTTC
size: few; J: TRBJ1-3; V: TRBV5-5; D: -; CDR3: CASSLAAVNYPGNTIYF; DNA: TGTGCCAGCAGCTTGGCTGCGGTCAACTACCCTGGAAACACCATATATTTT
size: -; J: TRBJ2-3; V: TRBV27; D: TRBD1; CDR3: CASSFHRGYTDTQYF; DNA: TGTGCCAGCAGTTTTCACAGGGGATACACAGATACGCAGTATTTT
size: -; J: TRBJ1-2; V: TRBV19; D: -; CDR3: CASSMSQINYGYTF; DNA: TGTGCCAGTAGTATGTCCCAGATTAACTATGGCTACACCTTC
size: -; J: TRBJ2-7; V: TRBV30; D: TRBD1; CDR3: CAQRQTGTYEQYF; DNA: TGTGCCCAGCGCCAGACAGGGACCTACGAGCAGTACTTC
size: -; J: TRBJ1-2; V: TRBV5-1; D: -; CDR3: CASSLAGERGYGYTF; DNA: TGCGCCAGCAGCTTGGCAGGGGAAAGGGGCTATGGCTACACCTTC
size: -; J: TRBJ1-1; V: TRBV27; D: TRBD1; CDR3: CASSLGTANTEAFF; DNA: TGTGCCAGCAGTCTTGGGACAGCGAACACTGAAGCTTTCTTT
size: -; J: TRBJ2-5; V: TRBV29-1; D: TRBD2; CDR3: CSVLPGLTSGERETQYF; DNA: TGCAGCGTTCTTCCCGGACTGACTAGCGGGGAACGGGAGACCCAGTACTTC
size: -; J: TRBJ2-4; V: TRBV11-2; D: TRBD1; CDR3: CASSRTGTVLLGAKNIQYF; DNA: TGTGCCAGCAGCAGGACCGGGACAGTCCTACTTGGGGCCAAAAACATTCAGTACTTC
size: -; J: TRBJ2-4; V: TRBV21-1; D: -; CDR3: CASSKDGQGGEPVGPYTKNIQYF; DNA: TGTGCCAGCAGCAAAGATGGACAGGGAGGAGAGCCCGTGGGTCCATATACCAAAAACATTCAGTACTTC
size: -; J: TRBJ2-1; V: TRBV7-9; D: -; CDR3: CASSFPYREYNEQFF; DNA: TGTGCCAGCAGCTTCCCCTACAGGGAATACAATGAGCAGTTCTTC
size: -; J: TRBJ1-1; V: TRBV5-1; D: TRBD1; CDR3: CASRHRTGWENTEAFF; DNA: TGCGCCAGCAGACATCGGACAGGGTGGGAGAACACTGAAGCTTTCTTT
size: -; J: TRBJ2-6; V: TRBV7-4; D: TRBD2; CDR3: CAGEGQTSLSGANVLTF; DNA: TGTGCCGGGGAGGGGCAGACCAGCCTCTCTGGGGCCAACGTCCTGACTTTC
size: few; J: TRBJ1-5; V: TRBV28; D: -; CDR3: CASSPAGGDQPQHF; DNA: TGTGCCAGCAGTCCCGCGGGAGGGGATCAGCCCCAGCATTTT
size: -; J: TRBJ2-3; V: TRBV12-3/TRBV12-4; D: -; CDR3: CASTTGVTDTQYF; DNA: TGTGCCAGCACCACGGGGGTCACAGATACGCAGTATTTT
size: -; J: TRBJ2-1; V: TRBV7-3; D: -; CDR3: CASSPIRGGYNEQFF; DNA: TGTGCCAGCAGTCCTATTAGGGGTGGATACAATGAGCAGTTCTTC
size: -; J: TRBJ1-3; V: TRBV18; D: -; CDR3: CASTPRAGSGNTIYF; DNA: TGTGCCAGCACCCCTCGGGCGGGCTCTGGAAACACCATATATTTT